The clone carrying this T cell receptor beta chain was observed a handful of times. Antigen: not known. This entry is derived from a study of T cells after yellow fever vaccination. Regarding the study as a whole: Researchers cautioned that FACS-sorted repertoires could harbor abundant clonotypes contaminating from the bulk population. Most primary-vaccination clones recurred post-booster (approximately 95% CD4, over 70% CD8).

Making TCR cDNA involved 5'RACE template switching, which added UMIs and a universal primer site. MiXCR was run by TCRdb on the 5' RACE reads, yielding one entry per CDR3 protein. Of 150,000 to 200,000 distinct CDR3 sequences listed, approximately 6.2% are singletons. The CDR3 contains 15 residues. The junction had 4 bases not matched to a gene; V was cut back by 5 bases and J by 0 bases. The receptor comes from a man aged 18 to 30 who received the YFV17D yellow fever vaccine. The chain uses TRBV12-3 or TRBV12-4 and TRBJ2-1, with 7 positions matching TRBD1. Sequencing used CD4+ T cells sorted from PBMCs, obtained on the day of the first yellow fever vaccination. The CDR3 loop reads CASSQDRLSYNEQFF. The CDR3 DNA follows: TGTGCCAGCAGTCAGGACAGGCTCTCCTACAATGAGCAGTTCTTC.